The TCR beta chain described here comes from a study of cytomegalovirus exposure and HLA in healthy donors. Study-wide results and limits: Association with HLA alleles at 0.05 false discovery rate was found for 16,951 TCR beta sequences in a later analysis. Highest at DRB1 and lowest at HLA-C, TCR association rates differed among HLA loci in a later analysis.

Vbeta (60) and Jbeta (13) primers were used in the PCR. Only in-frame clones appear in the TCRdb table, and some are missing; sequencing was by immunoSEQ multiplex PCR. In the table there are under 200,000 clones, 65% to 80% of which are singletons. With 3 bases removed from V and 1 base from J, the gap between germline ends came to 8 bases. The CDR3 runs 15 residues. Germline V gene lookup returns CDR1 SGHRS and CDR2 YFSETQ. As for this clone: Its specificity is not known.

J is TRBJ2-6 and V is TRBV5-1; D might be TRBD1 (6 bases). The sequenced sample was PBMCs. The source is a woman between 35 and 50 years old in good health and CMV-seronegative. CDR3 sequence: CASSSTGSGANVLTF. In nucleotides, the CDR3 is TGCGCCAGCAGCTCGACAGGTTCTGGGGCCAACGTCCTGACTTTC.